The entry below describes one TCR beta chain. This entry comes from a study of blood T cell repertoires in COVID-19. Study context: Samples taken during acute and convalescent COVID-19 were collected in the United States, Italy and Spain. T cells, B-cell-depleted T cells, or PBMCs supplied cDNA or gDNA.

V was pared by 3 bases and J by 1 base, with 11 bases between. Germline V gene lookup returns CDR1 MGHRA and CDR2 YSYEKL. There are 15 residues in the CDR3. Under the authors' procedure: Amplification from reference gene primers served as the basis for estimated nucleated cell counts. Only in-frame clones appear in the TCRdb table, and some are missing; sequencing was by immunoSEQ multiplex PCR. V and J calls and clone size follow that table, whereas D and trimming were derived from the DNA. Found here are hundreds of thousands of clones, 80% to 90% of them singletons; the top ten hold around 1.4%. The receptor comes from a woman in her twenties or thirties with active or convalescent COVID-19. Sequencing was carried out using peripheral blood. The chain recombines TRBV4-1 with TRBJ2-3, with a tentative D call TRBD2 (6 bases). In DNA, the CDR3 is TGCGCCAGCAGCCACATGGGACTGGGCACAGATACGCAGTATTTT. This gives the protein CASSHMGLGTDTQYF.